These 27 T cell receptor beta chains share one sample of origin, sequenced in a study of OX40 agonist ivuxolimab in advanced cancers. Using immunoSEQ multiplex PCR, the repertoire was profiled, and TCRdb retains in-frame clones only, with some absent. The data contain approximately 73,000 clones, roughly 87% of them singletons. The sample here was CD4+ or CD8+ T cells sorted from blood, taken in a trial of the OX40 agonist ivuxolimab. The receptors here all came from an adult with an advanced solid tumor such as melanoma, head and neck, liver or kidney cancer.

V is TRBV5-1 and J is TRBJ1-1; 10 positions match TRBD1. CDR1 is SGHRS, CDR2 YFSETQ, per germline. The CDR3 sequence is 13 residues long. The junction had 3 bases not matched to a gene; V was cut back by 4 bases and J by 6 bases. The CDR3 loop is CASSPGTGAEAFF. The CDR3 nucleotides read TGCGCCAGCAGCCCCGGGACAGGGGCTGAAGCTTTCTTT. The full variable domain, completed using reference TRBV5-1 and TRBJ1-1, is KAGVTQTPRYLIKTRGQQVTLSCSPISGHRSVSWYQQTPGQGLQFLFEYFSETQRNKGNFPGRFSGRQFSNSRSEMNVSTLELGDSALYLCASSPGTGAEAFFGQGTRLTVV.

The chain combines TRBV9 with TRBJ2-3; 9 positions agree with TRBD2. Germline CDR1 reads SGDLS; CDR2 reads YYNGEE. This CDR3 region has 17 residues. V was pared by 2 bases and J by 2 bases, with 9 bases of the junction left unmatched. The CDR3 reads CASSVTGTSRFTDTQYF. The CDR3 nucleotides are TGTGCCAGCAGCGTCACAGGGACTAGCAGATTCACAGATACGCAGTATTTT.

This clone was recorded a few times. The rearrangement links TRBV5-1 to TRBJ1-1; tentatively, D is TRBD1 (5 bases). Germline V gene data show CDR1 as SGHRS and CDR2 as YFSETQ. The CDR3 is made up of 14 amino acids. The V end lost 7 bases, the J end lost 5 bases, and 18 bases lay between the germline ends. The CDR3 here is CASGSDPSGTEAFF. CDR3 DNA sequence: TGCGCCAGCGGCTCCGACCCATCAGGGACTGAAGCTTTCTTT.

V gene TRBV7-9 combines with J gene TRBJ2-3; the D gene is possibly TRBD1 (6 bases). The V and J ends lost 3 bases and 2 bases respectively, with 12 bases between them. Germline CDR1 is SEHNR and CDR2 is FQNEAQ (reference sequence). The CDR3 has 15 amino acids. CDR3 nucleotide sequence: TGTGCCAGCAGCTTTCAGGGGAGTTTCACAGATACGCAGTATTTT. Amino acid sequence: CASSFQGSFTDTQYF.

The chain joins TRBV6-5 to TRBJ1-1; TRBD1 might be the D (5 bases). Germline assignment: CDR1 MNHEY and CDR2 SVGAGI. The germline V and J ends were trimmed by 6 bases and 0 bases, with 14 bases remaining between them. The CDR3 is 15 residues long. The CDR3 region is CASSRATVMNTEAFF. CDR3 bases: TGTGCCAGCAGCCGCGCGACAGTCATGAACACTGAAGCTTTCTTT.

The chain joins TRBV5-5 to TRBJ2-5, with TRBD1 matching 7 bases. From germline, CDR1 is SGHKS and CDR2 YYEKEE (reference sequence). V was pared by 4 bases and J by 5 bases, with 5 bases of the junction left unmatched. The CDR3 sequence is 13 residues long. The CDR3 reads CASSIQGKETQYF. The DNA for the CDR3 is TGTGCCAGCAGCATACAGGGGAAGGAGACCCAGTACTTC.

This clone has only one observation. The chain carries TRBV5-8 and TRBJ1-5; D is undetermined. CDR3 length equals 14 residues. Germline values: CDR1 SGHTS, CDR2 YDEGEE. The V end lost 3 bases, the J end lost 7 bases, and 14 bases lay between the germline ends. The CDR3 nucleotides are TGTGCCAGCAGCTCCGGATGGACGGGGCAGCCCCAGCATTTT. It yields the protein CASSSGWTGQPQHF. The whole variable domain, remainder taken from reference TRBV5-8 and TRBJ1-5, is EAGVTQSPTHLIKTRGQQATLRCSPISGHTSVYWYQQALGLGLQFLLWYDEGEERNRGNFPPRFSGRQFPNYSSELNVNALELEDSALYLCASSSGWTGQPQHFGDGTRLSIL.

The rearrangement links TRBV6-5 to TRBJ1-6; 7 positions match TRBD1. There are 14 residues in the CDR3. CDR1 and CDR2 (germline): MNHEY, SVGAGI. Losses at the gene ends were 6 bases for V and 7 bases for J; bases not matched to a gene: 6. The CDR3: CASSTDRVNSPLHF. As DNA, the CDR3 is TGTGCCAGCAGCACTGACAGGGTAAATTCACCCCTCCACTTT.

The CDR3 DNA follows: TGCGCCAGCAGCTACGACGGGGGCTCCTACAATGAGCAGTTCTTC. As protein: CASSYDGGSYNEQFF. This rearrangement joins TRBV5-1 to TRBJ2-1; possible D gene TRBD2, 6 bases. Germline CDR1 reads SGHRS; CDR2 reads YFSETQ. This CDR3 has 15 amino acids. V was clipped by 3 bases and J by 0 bases, with 10 bases between them.

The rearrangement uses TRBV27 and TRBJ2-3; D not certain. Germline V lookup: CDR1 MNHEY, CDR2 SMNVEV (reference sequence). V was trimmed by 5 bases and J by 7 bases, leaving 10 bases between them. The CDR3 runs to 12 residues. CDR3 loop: CASSPSVNTQYF. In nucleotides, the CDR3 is TGTGCCAGCAGTCCGAGTGTGAATACGCAGTATTTT.

CDR3 in DNA: TGTGCCAGCAGCCAAGGGCAGGGGGGTCCCTACGAGCAGTACTTC. Protein product: CASSQGQGGPYEQYF. The chain couples TRBV14 to TRBJ2-7; tentatively, D is TRBD1 (7 bases). The CDR3 totals 15 residues. V lost 1 base to trimming and J lost 2 bases, with 12 bases between them. From germline, CDR1 is SGHDN and CDR2 FVKESK.

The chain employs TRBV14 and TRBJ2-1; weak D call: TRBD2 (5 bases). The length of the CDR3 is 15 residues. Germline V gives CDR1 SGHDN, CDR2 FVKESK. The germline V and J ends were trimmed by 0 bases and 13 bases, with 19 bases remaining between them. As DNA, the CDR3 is TGTGCCAGCAGCCAAGATGGAATGGTGAGGGCGGAACAGTTCTTC. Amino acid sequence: CASSQDGMVRAEQFF. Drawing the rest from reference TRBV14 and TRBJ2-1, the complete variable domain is EAGVTQFPSHSVIEKGQTVTLRCDPISGHDNLYWYRRVMGKEIKFLLHFVKESKQDESGMPNNRFLAERTGGTYSTLKVQPAELEDSGVYFCASSQDGMVRAEQFFGPGTRLTVL.

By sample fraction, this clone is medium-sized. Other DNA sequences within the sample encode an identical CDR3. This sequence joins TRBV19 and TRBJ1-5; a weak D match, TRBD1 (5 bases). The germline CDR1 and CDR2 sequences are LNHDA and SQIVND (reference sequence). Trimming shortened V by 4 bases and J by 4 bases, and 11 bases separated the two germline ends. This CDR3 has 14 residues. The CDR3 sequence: CASSTQGNNQPQHF. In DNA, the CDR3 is TGTGCCAGTAGTACCCAGGGAAATAATCAGCCCCAGCATTTT. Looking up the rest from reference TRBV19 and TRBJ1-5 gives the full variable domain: DGGITQSPKYLFRKEGQNVTLSCEQNLNHDAMYWYRQDPGQGLRLIYYSQIVNDFQKGDIAEGYSVSREKKESFPLTVTSAQKNPTAFYLCASSTQGNNQPQHFGDGTRLSIL.

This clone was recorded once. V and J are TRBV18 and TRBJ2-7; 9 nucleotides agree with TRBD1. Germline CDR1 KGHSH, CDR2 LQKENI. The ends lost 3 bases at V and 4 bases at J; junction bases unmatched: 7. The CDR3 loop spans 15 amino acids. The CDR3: CASSPNLGQGYEQYF. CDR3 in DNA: TGTGCCAGCTCACCCAACCTAGGACAGGGGTACGAGCAGTACTTC.

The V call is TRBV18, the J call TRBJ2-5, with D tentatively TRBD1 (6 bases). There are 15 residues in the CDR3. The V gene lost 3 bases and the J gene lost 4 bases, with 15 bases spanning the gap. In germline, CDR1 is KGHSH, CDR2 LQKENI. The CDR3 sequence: CASSPSGTWGETQYF. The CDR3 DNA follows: TGTGCCAGCTCACCGTCCGGGACATGGGGAGAGACCCAGTACTTC.

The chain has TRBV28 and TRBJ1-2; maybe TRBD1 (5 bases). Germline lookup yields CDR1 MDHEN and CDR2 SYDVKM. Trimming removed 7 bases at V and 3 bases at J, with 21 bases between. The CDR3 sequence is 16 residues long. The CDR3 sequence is CASMGGGGPQYYGYTF. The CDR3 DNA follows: TGTGCCAGCATGGGCGGGGGAGGGCCACAATACTATGGCTACACCTTC.

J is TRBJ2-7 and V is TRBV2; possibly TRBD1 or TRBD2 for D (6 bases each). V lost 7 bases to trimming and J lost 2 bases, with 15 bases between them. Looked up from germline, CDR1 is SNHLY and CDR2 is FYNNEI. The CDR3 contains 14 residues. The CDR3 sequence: CASTNPEGAYEQYF. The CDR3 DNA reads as TGTGCCAGCACCAATCCGGAGGGGGCCTACGAGCAGTACTTC.

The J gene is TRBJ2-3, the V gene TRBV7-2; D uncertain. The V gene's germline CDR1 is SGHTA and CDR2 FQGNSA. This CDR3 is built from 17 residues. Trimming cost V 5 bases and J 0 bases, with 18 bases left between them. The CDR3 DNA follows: TGTGCCAGCAGCCAGCCGTTAGGTGGGGTAAGCACAGATACGCAGTATTTT. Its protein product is CASSQPLGGVSTDTQYF. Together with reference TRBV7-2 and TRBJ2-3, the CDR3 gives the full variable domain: GAGVSQSPSNKVTEKGKDVELRCDPISGHTALYWYRQSLGQGLEFLIYFQGNSAPDKSGLPSDRFSAERTGGSVSTLTIQRTQQEDSAVYLCASSQPLGGVSTDTQYFGPGTRLTVL.

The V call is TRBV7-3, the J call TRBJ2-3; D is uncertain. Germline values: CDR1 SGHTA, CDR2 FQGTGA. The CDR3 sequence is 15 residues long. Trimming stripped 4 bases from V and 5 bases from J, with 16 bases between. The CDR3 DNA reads TGTGCCAGCAGCTCGACTGGGTTGGGTGGAGATACGCAGTATTTT. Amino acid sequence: CASSSTGLGGDTQYF.

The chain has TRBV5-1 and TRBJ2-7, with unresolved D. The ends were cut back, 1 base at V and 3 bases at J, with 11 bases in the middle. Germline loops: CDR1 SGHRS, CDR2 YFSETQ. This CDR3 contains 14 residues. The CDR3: CASSLLGKDYEQYF. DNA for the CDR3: TGCGCCAGCAGCTTGTTGGGGAAGGACTACGAGCAGTACTTC.

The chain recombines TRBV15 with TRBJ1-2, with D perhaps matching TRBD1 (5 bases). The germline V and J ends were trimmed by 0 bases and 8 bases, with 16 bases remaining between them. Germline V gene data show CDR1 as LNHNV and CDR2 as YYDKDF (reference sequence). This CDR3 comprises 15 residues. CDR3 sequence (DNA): TGTGCCACCAGCAGAGAGCCGGGGGGGGTCGGCGGCTACACCTTC. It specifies CATSREPGGVGGYTF.

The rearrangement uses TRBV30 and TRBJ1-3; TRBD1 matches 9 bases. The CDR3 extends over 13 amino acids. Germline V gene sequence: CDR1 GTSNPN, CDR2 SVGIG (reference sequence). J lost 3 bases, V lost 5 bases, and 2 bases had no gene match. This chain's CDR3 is CAWGTGIGNTIYF. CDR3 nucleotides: TGTGCCTGGGGGACAGGGATTGGAAACACCATATATTTT.

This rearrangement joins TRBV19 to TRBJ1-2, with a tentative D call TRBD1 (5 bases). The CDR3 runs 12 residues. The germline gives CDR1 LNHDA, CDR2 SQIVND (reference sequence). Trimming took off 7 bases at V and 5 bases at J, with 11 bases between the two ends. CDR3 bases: TGTGCCAGTATTCGGGACGGTTATGGCTACACCTTC. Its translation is CASIRDGYGYTF.

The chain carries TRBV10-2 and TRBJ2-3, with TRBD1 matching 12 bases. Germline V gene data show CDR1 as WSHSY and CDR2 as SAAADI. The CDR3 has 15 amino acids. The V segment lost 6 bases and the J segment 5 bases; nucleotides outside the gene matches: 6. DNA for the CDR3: TGCGCCAGCAGGAGGGGGACAGGGGGCAGAGATACGCAGTATTTT. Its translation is CASRRGTGGRDTQYF.

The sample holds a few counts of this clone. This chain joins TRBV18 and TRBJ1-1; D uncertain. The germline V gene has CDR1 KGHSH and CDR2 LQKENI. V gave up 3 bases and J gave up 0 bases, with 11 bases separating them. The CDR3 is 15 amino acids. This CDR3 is CASSPPTPMNTEAFF. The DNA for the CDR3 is TGTGCCAGCTCACCGCCGACACCGATGAACACTGAAGCTTTCTTT. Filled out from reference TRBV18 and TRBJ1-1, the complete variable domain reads NAGVMQNPRHLVRRRGQEARLRCSPMKGHSHVYWYRQLPEEGLKFMVYLQKENIIDESGMPKERFSAEFPKEGPSILRIQQVVRGDSAAYFCASSPPTPMNTEAFFGQGTRLTVV.

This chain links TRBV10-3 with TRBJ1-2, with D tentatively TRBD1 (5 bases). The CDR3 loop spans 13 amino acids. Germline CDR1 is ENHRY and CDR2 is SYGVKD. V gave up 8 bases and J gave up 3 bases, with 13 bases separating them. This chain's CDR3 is CAIGAAIDYGYTF. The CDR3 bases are TGTGCCATCGGGGCAGCGATTGACTATGGCTACACCTTC.

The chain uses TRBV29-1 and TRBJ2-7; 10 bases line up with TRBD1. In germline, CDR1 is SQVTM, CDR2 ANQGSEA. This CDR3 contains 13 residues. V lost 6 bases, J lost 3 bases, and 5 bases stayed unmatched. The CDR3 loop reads CSVGDRGLYEQYF. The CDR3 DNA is TGCAGCGTCGGAGACAGGGGGCTCTACGAGCAGTACTTC.